Shown below are 26 T cell receptor beta chains from a single sample sequenced in a study of CXCR3-negative and CXCR3-positive naive CD8 T cells. The study's findings and limits: For CXCR3-positive naive cells, TRB CDR3s were more hydrophobic than those of CXCR3-negative naive cells.

Which antigens these TCRs recognize remains unknown. The study made its TRB cDNA libraries by 5' RACE, adding UMI labels. TCRdb reprocessed the 5' RACE reads; each CDR3 protein has one entry and no DNA is given. In all, the sample yields about 150,000 distinct CDR3 sequences. The specimen was naive CXCR3+ CD8+ T cells from blood. Subset reported: CD45RO-CCR7+CD27+CD95- naive CD8+ T cells expressing CXCR3 (TNR3+). All receptors come from a human donor in good health. Some clones in this sample may be carry-over from other donors' samples.

This chain uses TRBV7-6 with TRBJ2-1. Germline V CDR1 and CDR2: SGHVS, FNYEAQ. CDR3 size: 13 residues. This CDR3 is CASSWAHMNEQSF. The variable domain in full, with the rest retrieved from reference TRBV7-6 and TRBJ2-1, is GAGVSQSPRYKVTKRGQDVALRCDPISGHVSLYWYRQALGQGPEFLTYFNYEAQQDKSGLPNDRFSAERPEGSISTLTIQRTEQRDSAMYRCASSWAHMNEQSFGPGTRLTVL.

This chain joins TRBV9 and TRBJ2-1; absent DNA, TCRdb's TRBD2 call cannot be checked. CDR3 length: 16 residues. Per the germline V gene, CDR1 is SGDLS and CDR2 is YYNGEE. This CDR3 is CASSATGSLNYNEQFF.

The chain is built from TRBV5-6 and TRBJ1-5; TCRdb calls TRBD1, which cannot be checked without DNA. From germline, CDR1 is SGHDT and CDR2 YYEEEE. The CDR3 is made up of 12 amino acids. The chain's CDR3 is CASSTGFQPQHF.

This chain's CDR3 is CASSLPASGLAGSYEQYF. The chain joins TRBV4-2 to TRBJ2-7; TCRdb's assignment of TRBD2 cannot be checked, as there is no DNA. Germline V CDR1 and CDR2: LGHNA, YNFKEQ. The CDR3 contains 18 residues.

This chain joins TRBV15 and TRBJ1-2; no DNA is available, so the TRBD1 call from TCRdb remains unchecked. Germline CDR1 and CDR2: LNHNV and YYDKDF (reference sequence). This CDR3 has 14 residues. This CDR3 reads CATSSPEENYGYTF.

The rearrangement joins TRBV7-3 to TRBJ2-2; checking the TCRdb D call of TRBD2 is not possible without DNA. CDR3 size: 16 residues. From germline, CDR1 is SGHTA and CDR2 FQGTGA. The CDR3 reads CASSSLAGGPNGELFF.

The chain combines TRBV9 with TRBJ2-2. The CDR3 extends over 17 amino acids. CDR1 is SGDLS, CDR2 YYNGEE, per germline. CDR3: CASSIPMAGSRTGELFF.

The chain uses TRBV4-1 and TRBJ2-3; TCRdb indicates TRBD2, and absent DNA this call remains unverified. Germline V gene sequence: CDR1 MGHRA, CDR2 YSYEKL. The CDR3 totals 18 residues. Here the CDR3 reads CASSQDYGLAGGLSEQYF.

The rearrangement uses TRBV5-1 and TRBJ1-4. Germline lookup yields CDR1 SGHRS and CDR2 YFSETQ. There are 13 residues in the CDR3. The chain's CDR3 is CASIETANEKLFF.

CDR3 loop: CASSKLAGALHEQYF. This sequence joins TRBV21-1 and TRBJ2-7; TCRdb's assignment of TRBD2 cannot be checked, as there is no DNA. TRBV21-1 is given as a pseudogene. The CDR3 sequence is 15 residues long.

The V call is TRBV20-1, the J call TRBJ2-7; the D gene TCRdb calls, TRBD2, cannot be checked with no DNA. The CDR3 has 15 residues. Germline CDR1 DFQATT, CDR2 SNEGSKA (reference sequence). The CDR3 sequence: CSALAPGDLSYEQYF.

The chain has TRBV12-3 or TRBV12-4 and TRBJ2-1; absent DNA, TCRdb's TRBD2 call cannot be checked. CDR3 length: 13 residues. CDR3 region: CASSRLAGDEQFF.

This sequence joins TRBV9 and TRBJ2-1. This CDR3 contains 15 residues. Germline values: CDR1 SGDLS, CDR2 YYNGEE. The CDR3 loop is CASSVSGIAYNEQFF.

The rearrangement uses TRBV28 and TRBJ2-6; there is no DNA to check the TCRdb D call of TRBD1. CDR3 length equals 16 residues. Germline lookup yields CDR1 MDHEN and CDR2 SYDVKM. CDR3 amino acids: CASSFETGAGANVLTF. Based on the CDR3 plus reference TRBV28 and TRBJ2-6, the full variable domain is DVKVTQSSRYLVKRTGEKVFLECVQDMDHENMFWYRQDPGLGLRLIYFSYDVKMKEKGDIPEGYSVSREKKERFSLILESASTNQTSMYLCASSFETGAGANVLTFGAGSRLTVL.

V and J are TRBV10-3 and TRBJ2-2; TCRdb gives TRBD1 as the D gene, but with no DNA this cannot be confirmed. The CDR3 length is 16 residues. Germline V gene sequence: CDR1 ENHRY, CDR2 SYGVKD. CDR3 residues: CAISDRGQGATGELFF.

CDR3 residues: CASWFSSEQYF. The chain carries TRBV2 and TRBJ2-7. CDR1 and CDR2 from the germline V gene are SNHLY and FYNNEI. The CDR3 has 11 amino acids.

The chain has TRBV11-1 and TRBJ2-7. The CDR3 runs 13 residues. Germline CDR1 is SGHAT and CDR2 is FQDESV (reference sequence). CDR3 sequence: CASRDRSSYEQYF.

The CDR3 region is CSVTDWTTDTQYF. The rearrangement uses TRBV29-1 and TRBJ2-3; TCRdb outputs TRBD2, but without DNA this stays unchecked. Germline CDR1 is SQVTM and CDR2 is ANQGSEA. This CDR3 has 13 amino acids.

J is TRBJ2-3 and V is TRBV15; without DNA, the TCRdb call of TRBD2 cannot be checked. The CDR3 runs 17 residues. Per the germline V gene, CDR1 is LNHNV and CDR2 is YYDKDF (reference sequence). The CDR3 loop is CATSRDPGRSGPDTQYF.

The chain has TRBV7-9 and TRBJ2-7. CDR1 and CDR2 (germline): SEHNR, FQNEAQ (reference sequence). The CDR3 totals 12 residues. The CDR3 loop is CASSQKDYEQYF.

The chain links TRBV13 to TRBJ2-3; without DNA, the TCRdb call of TRBD2 cannot be checked. In germline, CDR1 is PRHDT, CDR2 FYEKMQ (reference sequence). The CDR3 sequence is 17 residues long. The CDR3 sequence is CASSPAGTSGGEDTQYF.

The CDR3 loop is CASRGLTRELFF. The J gene is TRBJ2-2, the V gene TRBV27; checking the TCRdb D call of TRBD2 is not possible without DNA. CDR1 and CDR2 (germline): MNHEY, SMNVEV (reference sequence). The CDR3 runs to 12 residues.

The chain uses TRBV5-1 and TRBJ2-1; the D call from TCRdb, TRBD2, cannot be confirmed without DNA. Per germline, CDR1 SGHRS and CDR2 YFSETQ. CDR3 length: 16 residues. CDR3 amino acids: CASSLAFAGGYNEQFF.

The chain couples TRBV12-3 or TRBV12-4 to TRBJ2-7; TCRdb lists TRBD2, though no DNA is available to test this call. The CDR3 loop spans 14 amino acids. This CDR3 reads CASSLGLRSYEQYF.

The chain joins TRBV12-3 or TRBV12-4 to TRBJ2-7; without DNA, the TCRdb call of TRBD1 cannot be checked. The CDR3 length is 14 residues. The CDR3 here is CASSRDRINYEQYF.

The chain combines TRBV5-6 with TRBJ1-1. This CDR3 region has 13 residues. Germline V lookup: CDR1 SGHDT, CDR2 YYEEEE. The CDR3: CASSLDLNTEAFF. The entire variable domain, with the rest obtained from reference TRBV5-6 and TRBJ1-1, is as follows: DAGVTQSPTHLIKTRGQQVTLRCSPKSGHDTVSWYQQALGQGPQFIFQYYEEEERQRGNFPDRFSGHQFPNYSSELNVNALLLGDSALYLCASSLDLNTEAFFGQGTRLTVV.